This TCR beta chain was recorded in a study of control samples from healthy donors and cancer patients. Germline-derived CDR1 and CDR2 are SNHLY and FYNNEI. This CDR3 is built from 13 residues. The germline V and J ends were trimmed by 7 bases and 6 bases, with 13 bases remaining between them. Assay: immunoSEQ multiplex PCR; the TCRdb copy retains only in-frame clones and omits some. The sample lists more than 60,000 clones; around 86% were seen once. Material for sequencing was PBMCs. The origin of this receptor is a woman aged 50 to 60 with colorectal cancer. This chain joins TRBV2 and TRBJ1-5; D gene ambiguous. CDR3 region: CASIRGEGQPQHF. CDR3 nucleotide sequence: TGTGCCAGCATTAGAGGAGAAGGTCAGCCCCAGCATTTT.